A selection of T cell receptor beta chains follows, all from one sample in a study of T cell responses to AZD1222 COVID-19 vaccine. Using immunoSEQ multiplex PCR, the repertoire was profiled, and TCRdb retains in-frame clones only, with some absent. The repertoire consists of around 200,000 clones, with 88% occurring once and the leading ten covering about 25%. The sample in question was peripheral blood, obtained 28 days after the second AZD1222 dose. Receptor source: an adult who received the AZD1222 COVID-19 vaccine. Each CDR3 is given with its conserved first and last residue. D genes are given only for firm matches. Rows may omit the clone size; those that give it use once, few, many or a size class.

V gene	J gene	D gene	clone size	CDR3 protein
TRBV6-2/TRBV6-3	TRBJ1-6	-	-	CASSPTGPINSPLHF
TRBV27	TRBJ1-2	-	-	CATKKQGINYGYTF
TRBV27	TRBJ2-7	-	-	CASSAVGPYEQYF
TRBV5-4	TRBJ1-2	-	-	CASSLEGVIKKGGYTF
TRBV5-8	TRBJ1-4	-	-	CASSPGAASNEKLFF
TRBV6-2/TRBV6-3	TRBJ2-2	TRBD2	-	CASSRAGVVTGELFF
TRBV7-6	TRBJ2-7	TRBD1	-	CASSPRQGDYEQYF
TRBV5-1	TRBJ2-1	-	-	CASRLSVRSYNEQFF
TRBV19	TRBJ2-2	-	-	CASSIGHTGELFF
TRBV7-3	TRBJ1-1	TRBD1	-	CASSPTDRDTEAFF
TRBV3-1/TRBV3-2	TRBJ2-7	TRBD2	-	CASSLGRVYEQYF
TRBV6-4	TRBJ1-1	-	-	CASDGDQMNTEAFF
TRBV21-1	TRBJ2-3	-	-	CASSRMRKREATDTQYF
TRBV7-9	TRBJ2-2	TRBD1	-	CASSKQALFRRDRVNGELFF
TRBV7-7	TRBJ2-2	TRBD1	-	CASSPDRANTGELFF
TRBV28	TRBJ1-2	TRBD1	-	CASSSRDRGGYTF
TRBV30	TRBJ2-1	-	-	CAWSGMVSSYNEQFF
TRBV4-3	TRBJ2-2	-	few	CASSQKAGDTGELFF
TRBV19	TRBJ2-1	-	-	CASAIGLSSYNEQFF
TRBV27	TRBJ1-5	-	-	CASSLTGGLRNQPQHF
TRBV5-4	TRBJ2-5	TRBD1	-	CASSFTGTEETQYF
TRBV5-1	TRBJ2-1	-	-	CASSPRDNPNEQFF
TRBV5-1	TRBJ2-2	-	-	CASSLWSGTGELFF
TRBV7-8	TRBJ2-4	-	-	CASHDGRRIAKNIQYF
TRBV7-9	TRBJ2-1	-	-	CASSFGDNEQFF
TRBV28	TRBJ1-3	-	-	CASQRNTIYF
TRBV4-2	TRBJ2-5	TRBD1	-	CASSHETGAAETQYF
TRBV5-1	TRBJ2-5	-	-	CASSLAGTPKETQYF
TRBV12-3/TRBV12-4	TRBJ2-3	-	-	CASSPGGADTQYF
TRBV24-1	TRBJ2-5	TRBD2	-	CATSDLGLAEETQYF
TRBV5-1	TRBJ2-1	-	-	CASSPVAGEQFF
TRBV5-5	TRBJ2-7	-	-	CASSRTGYYEQYF
TRBV5-4	TRBJ1-1	TRBD1	-	CASSLGGTDAMNTEAFF
TRBV28	TRBJ1-2	TRBD1	-	CASSQTQGVKDYGYTF
TRBV7-2	TRBJ2-2	-	-	CASSLGGTANTGELFF
TRBV27	TRBJ2-7	-	few	CASSLHGPGNEQYF
TRBV28	TRBJ1-5	-	-	CASSLGAYQPQHF